The T cell receptor beta chain described here comes from a study of post-analysis software for immune sequencing data. Study background: Relapsing-remitting, secondary progressive and progressive-relapsing forms of multiple sclerosis all featured among disease courses. Findings and limits, study-wide: Compared with controls, patients showed significantly lower normalized Chao1 diversity. Patients had higher frequencies than controls of roughly 5 TRBV segments, including TRBV5-6, TRBV5-1 and TRBV20-1.

CDR1 SGHRS and CDR2 YFSETQ come from the germline V gene. The CDR3 spans 16 residues. A remark on this clonotype: Its antigen is not identified. Compared with germline, one end of the junction differs, possibly owing to a read error.

The authors incorporated unique molecular identifiers into the TCR beta cDNA libraries. Out of about 0.9 to 11 million T cells, 480,000 or so cDNA molecules were generated. TCRdb processed the PCR reads anew with MiXCR; each CDR3 protein has one entry. In the table there are approximately 630,000 distinct CDR3 sequences, roughly three fifths of which are singletons. Sequencing was done on a sample of blood. V and J are TRBV5-1 and TRBJ1-6; D is uncertain. The TCR was taken from a girl aged 2-10 years with multiple sclerosis. CDR3: CASSSQSALPNSPLHF. The DNA for the CDR3 is TGCGCCAGCAGTTCTCAGTCCGCGCTCCCAAATTCGCCCCTCCACTTT.